This is a list of T cell receptor beta chains from one sample in a study of early T cells in non-severe SARS-CoV-2 infection. One entry per CDR3 protein results from TCRdb running MiXCR on the 5' RACE reads. The sample holds fewer than 100,000 distinct CDR3 sequences, over 9% seen once. Sample: whole blood. The source is an adult who was a healthcare worker with PCR-confirmed SARS-CoV-2 infection or an uninfected control (not recorded which). Each CDR3 is given with its conserved first and last residue. The D gene is left open where the match is weak. Some rows have no size entry. The others give once, few or many, or a class for an expanded clone.

CDR3 protein: CASSLFRGGRTDTQYF
CDR3 DNA: TGCGCCAGCAGCTTGTTCCGGGGCGGTCGCACAGATACGCAGTATTTT
J gene: TRBJ2-3
D gene: NA
clone size: many
V gene: TRBV5-1

CDR3 protein: CSARDRHSYNEQFF
CDR3 DNA: TGCAGTGCTAGAGATCGACATTCCTACAATGAGCAGTTCTTC
J gene: TRBJ2-1
D gene: NA
clone size: many
V gene: TRBV20-1

CDR3 protein: CASSQSQIFPPQHF
CDR3 DNA: TGTGCCAGCAGCCAGTCGCAGATATTCCCGCCCCAGCATTTT
J gene: TRBJ1-5
D gene: NA
clone size: few
V gene: TRBV4-2

CDR3 protein: CASSEERGTTFF
CDR3 DNA: TGCGCCAGCAGCGAGGAAAGGGGGACGACGTTCTTC
J gene: TRBJ2-1
D gene: NA
clone size: NA
V gene: TRBV5-1

CDR3 protein: CASSPGSPRDGANVLTF
CDR3 DNA: TGTGCCAGCAGCCCGGGGAGCCCACGAGACGGGGCCAACGTCCTGACTTTC
J gene: TRBJ2-6
D gene: NA
clone size: few
V gene: TRBV12-3/TRBV12-4

CDR3 protein: CAIKRGSTTGELFF
CDR3 DNA: TGTGCCATCAAAAGGGGCTCCACCACCGGGGAGCTGTTTTTT
J gene: TRBJ2-2
D gene: NA
clone size: few
V gene: TRBV10-3

CDR3 protein: CASSQDGMNTEAFF
CDR3 DNA: TGTGCCAGCAGTCAAGACGGCATGAACACTGAAGCTTTCTTT
J gene: TRBJ1-1
D gene: NA
clone size: many
V gene: TRBV12-3/TRBV12-4

CDR3 protein: CASSAGTGGPVSGNTIYF
CDR3 DNA: TGCGCCAGCAGCGCCGGGACAGGGGGCCCCGTCTCTGGAAACACCATATATTTT
J gene: TRBJ1-3
D gene: TRBD1
clone size: once
V gene: TRBV5-1

CDR3 protein: CAWSVESSYNEQFF
CDR3 DNA: TGTGCCTGGAGTGTAGAGAGCTCCTACAATGAGCAGTTCTTC
J gene: TRBJ2-1
D gene: NA
clone size: NA
V gene: TRBV30

CDR3 protein: CASRGQGGMNTEAFF
CDR3 DNA: TGTGCCAGCAGGGGACAGGGGGGAATGAACACTGAAGCTTTCTTT
J gene: TRBJ1-1
D gene: TRBD1
clone size: many
V gene: TRBV27

CDR3 protein: CASTDYSNQPQHF
CDR3 DNA: TGTGCCAGCACCGACTATAGCAATCAGCCCCAGCATTTT
J gene: TRBJ1-5
D gene: NA
clone size: few
V gene: TRBV28

CDR3 protein: CASRENNQQFF
CDR3 DNA: TGTGCCAGCAGGGAGAATAATCAGCAGTTCTTC
J gene: TRBJ2-1
D gene: NA
clone size: NA
V gene: TRBV28

CDR3 protein: CASKADRYTDTQYF
CDR3 DNA: TGTGCCAGCAAAGCCGACAGATACACAGATACGCAGTATTTT
J gene: TRBJ2-3
D gene: NA
clone size: NA
V gene: TRBV2

CDR3 protein: CASSAGKEKLFF
CDR3 DNA: TGCGCCAGCAGTGCGGGGAAAGAAAAACTGTTTTTT
J gene: TRBJ1-4
D gene: NA
clone size: few
V gene: TRBV10-1

CDR3 protein: CSARAWGGETQYF
CDR3 DNA: TGCAGTGCTCGGGCATGGGGCGGGGAGACCCAGTACTTC
J gene: TRBJ2-5
D gene: NA
clone size: many
V gene: TRBV20-1

CDR3 protein: CASSTPGQGTQPQHF
CDR3 DNA: TGTGCCAGTAGCACCCCAGGACAGGGGACCCAGCCCCAGCATTTT
J gene: TRBJ1-5
D gene: TRBD1
clone size: many
V gene: TRBV19

CDR3 protein: CASSPENPAYGYTF
CDR3 DNA: TGTGCCAGCAGCCCCGAGAACCCGGCATATGGCTACACCTTC
J gene: TRBJ1-2
D gene: NA
clone size: NA
V gene: TRBV9

CDR3 protein: CASSLGTASGANVLTF
CDR3 DNA: TGCGCCAGCAGCTTGGGGACGGCCTCTGGGGCCAACGTCCTGACTTTC
J gene: TRBJ2-6
D gene: NA
clone size: many
V gene: TRBV5-1

CDR3 protein: CSAPLVGGAEKLFF
CDR3 DNA: TGCAGTGCCCCCCTAGTCGGGGGTGCTGAAAAACTGTTTTTT
J gene: TRBJ1-4
D gene: NA
clone size: few
V gene: TRBV20-1

CDR3 protein: CASSEERNTIYF
CDR3 DNA: TGTGCCAGCAGTGAAGAAAGAAACACCATATATTTT
J gene: TRBJ1-3
D gene: NA
clone size: many
V gene: TRBV2

CDR3 protein: CASSFLPAGADTQYF
CDR3 DNA: TGTGCCAGCAGCTTTCTCCCAGCGGGAGCAGATACGCAGTATTTT
J gene: TRBJ2-3
D gene: TRBD2
clone size: few
V gene: TRBV7-9

CDR3 protein: CASSLGGRATKDTQYF
CDR3 DNA: TGTGCCAGCAGCCTAGGGGGGAGAGCGACTAAGGATACGCAGTATTTT
J gene: TRBJ2-3
D gene: NA
clone size: many
V gene: TRBV5-4

CDR3 protein: CASSAGTSGRAVDTQYF
CDR3 DNA: TGTGCCAGCAGTGCCGGGACTAGCGGGAGAGCGGTAGATACGCAGTATTTT
J gene: TRBJ2-3
D gene: TRBD2
clone size: many
V gene: TRBV6-1

CDR3 protein: CAISESDSQETQYF
CDR3 DNA: TGTGCCATCAGTGAGTCCGACTCTCAAGAGACCCAGTACTTC
J gene: TRBJ2-5
D gene: NA
clone size: few
V gene: TRBV10-3

CDR3 protein: CASSLDFIQTGELFF
CDR3 DNA: TGTGCCAGCAGCTTAGACTTTATACAAACCGGGGAGCTGTTTTTT
J gene: TRBJ2-2
D gene: NA
clone size: many
V gene: TRBV7-2

CDR3 protein: CASSPSISSYNEQFF
CDR3 DNA: TGTGCCAGCAGCCCCAGCATTAGCTCCTACAATGAGCAGTTCTTC
J gene: TRBJ2-1
D gene: NA
clone size: NA
V gene: TRBV4-2

CDR3 protein: CASSLRGSTNEKLFF
CDR3 DNA: TGTGCCAGCAGCTTAAGAGGGTCAACTAATGAAAAACTGTTTTTT
J gene: TRBJ1-4
D gene: NA
clone size: few
V gene: TRBV7-2

CDR3 protein: CASSPIGPKIAGGPNIQYF
CDR3 DNA: TGTGCCAGTAGTCCAATTGGCCCCAAGATAGCGGGGGGCCCCAACATTCAGTACTTC
J gene: TRBJ2-4
D gene: TRBD2
clone size: few
V gene: TRBV19

CDR3 protein: CASTQREVSNEQFF
CDR3 DNA: TGTGCCAGCACCCAGCGGGAGGTCTCAAATGAGCAGTTCTTC
J gene: TRBJ2-1
D gene: TRBD2
clone size: many
V gene: TRBV7-9

CDR3 protein: CASAGRRGFSYNEQFF
CDR3 DNA: TGTGCCAGCGCGGGGCGCAGGGGGTTCTCCTACAATGAGCAGTTCTTC
J gene: TRBJ2-1
D gene: NA
clone size: NA
V gene: TRBV27

CDR3 protein: CASSAHRDIIYEQYF
CDR3 DNA: TGTGCCAGCAGTGCCCACCGGGACATTATCTACGAGCAGTACTTC
J gene: TRBJ2-7
D gene: NA
clone size: many
V gene: TRBV27

CDR3 protein: CASRLTGPSYEQFF
CDR3 DNA: TGTGCCAGCAGGCTCACAGGGCCAAGCTATGAGCAGTTCTTC
J gene: TRBJ2-1
D gene: NA
clone size: many
V gene: TRBV2

CDR3 protein: CASSPDRGRMRNTEAFF
CDR3 DNA: TGTGCCAGCAGCCCCGACAGGGGGCGCATGCGGAACACTGAAGCTTTCTTT
J gene: TRBJ1-1
D gene: TRBD1
clone size: few
V gene: TRBV5-8

CDR3 protein: CASSLLASGSYEQYF
CDR3 DNA: TGCGCCAGCAGCTTGTTGGCTAGCGGGAGCTACGAGCAGTACTTC
J gene: TRBJ2-7
D gene: TRBD2
clone size: few
V gene: TRBV5-1

CDR3 protein: CASSLAGVAEAFF
CDR3 DNA: TGCGCCAGCAGCTTGGCCGGGGTAGCTGAAGCTTTCTTT
J gene: TRBJ1-1
D gene: NA
clone size: many
V gene: TRBV5-1

CDR3 protein: CASSPRTGLYQPQHF
CDR3 DNA: TGTGCCAGCAGCCCTCGGACAGGGCTTTATCAGCCCCAGCATTTT
J gene: TRBJ1-5
D gene: TRBD1
clone size: many
V gene: TRBV7-8

CDR3 protein: CTAQDIVNTEAFF
CDR3 DNA: TGCACGGCCCAAGACATAGTCAACACTGAAGCTTTCTTT
J gene: TRBJ1-1
D gene: NA
clone size: NA
V gene: TRBV20-1

CDR3 protein: CASSPFGGLQNSPLHF
CDR3 DNA: TGTGCCAGCAGCCCTTTTGGGGGACTCCAGAATTCACCCCTCCACTTT
J gene: TRBJ1-6
D gene: NA
clone size: many
V gene: TRBV6-6

CDR3 protein: CASTGDEETQYF
CDR3 DNA: TGTGCCAGTACGGGGGACGAAGAGACCCAGTACTTC
J gene: TRBJ2-5
D gene: NA
clone size: NA
V gene: TRBV12-3/TRBV12-4

CDR3 protein: CASSLAGSEKLFF
CDR3 DNA: TGTGCCAGCAGCTTAGCCGGAAGTGAAAAACTGTTTTTT
J gene: TRBJ1-4
D gene: NA
clone size: many
V gene: TRBV7-9

CDR3 protein: CASKGYRNTEAFF
CDR3 DNA: TGTGCCAGCAAGGGGTATCGTAACACTGAAGCTTTCTTT
J gene: TRBJ1-1
D gene: NA
clone size: NA
V gene: TRBV12-3/TRBV12-4

CDR3 protein: CASSRGIRGQETQYF
CDR3 DNA: TGTGCCAGTTCCCGCGGCATAAGGGGGCAAGAGACCCAGTACTTC
J gene: TRBJ2-5
D gene: NA
clone size: NA
V gene: TRBV6-5

CDR3 protein: CSAPEGRRVVF
CDR3 DNA: TGCAGTGCTCCCGAGGGGAGGAGAGTGGTCTTC
J gene: TRBJ2-7
D gene: NA
clone size: many
V gene: TRBV20-1

CDR3 protein: CASSLAVAGVVNIQYF
CDR3 DNA: TGTGCCAGCAGCTTGGCGGTAGCGGGAGTGGTAAACATTCAGTACTTC
J gene: TRBJ2-4
D gene: TRBD2
clone size: many
V gene: TRBV5-5

CDR3 protein: CASSFGLEGNEQFF
CDR3 DNA: TGTGCCAGCAGCTTTGGACTAGAGGGCAATGAGCAGTTCTTC
J gene: TRBJ2-1
D gene: TRBD2
clone size: few
V gene: TRBV5-8

CDR3 protein: CASSRTDSSEQYF
CDR3 DNA: TGTGCCAGCTCACGGACCGACTCATCCGAGCAGTACTTC
J gene: TRBJ2-7
D gene: NA
clone size: many
V gene: TRBV18

CDR3 protein: CASSAGGRGTDTQYF
CDR3 DNA: TGTGCCAGCAGCGCGGGGGGACGGGGAACAGATACGCAGTATTTT
J gene: TRBJ2-3
D gene: TRBD2
clone size: many
V gene: TRBV7-2

CDR3 protein: CASSSQGGRTEAFF
CDR3 DNA: TGTGCCAGCAGCTCACAGGGGGGGAGGACTGAAGCTTTCTTT
J gene: TRBJ1-1
D gene: TRBD1
clone size: few
V gene: TRBV14

CDR3 protein: CASNTGGGRQPQHF
CDR3 DNA: TGTGCCAGCAATACAGGGGGAGGAAGACAGCCCCAGCATTTT
J gene: TRBJ1-5
D gene: TRBD1
clone size: many
V gene: TRBV6-1

CDR3 protein: CASSRGLTPDTQYF
CDR3 DNA: TGTGCCAGCAGCCGGGGACTGACTCCAGATACGCAGTATTTT
J gene: TRBJ2-3
D gene: NA
clone size: many
V gene: TRBV5-4

CDR3 protein: CASSRPSGSTGELFF
CDR3 DNA: TGCGCCAGCAGCCGACCTAGCGGGAGCACCGGGGAGCTGTTTTTT
J gene: TRBJ2-2
D gene: TRBD2
clone size: few
V gene: TRBV4-1

CDR3 protein: CASKRGSGDEQFF
CDR3 DNA: TGTGCCAGCAAGCGCGGGAGTGGGGATGAGCAGTTCTTC
J gene: TRBJ2-1
D gene: TRBD2
clone size: many
V gene: TRBV6-2/TRBV6-3

CDR3 protein: CSAVLAYEQYF
CDR3 DNA: TGCAGTGCTGTACTAGCTTACGAGCAGTACTTC
J gene: TRBJ2-7
D gene: NA
clone size: NA
V gene: TRBV20-1

CDR3 protein: CASSIGGADGQTQYF
CDR3 DNA: TGTGCCAGTAGTATCGGTGGGGCGGACGGTCAGACCCAGTACTTC
J gene: TRBJ2-5
D gene: NA
clone size: NA
V gene: TRBV19

CDR3 protein: CASSLGQGSGAFF
CDR3 DNA: TGTGCCAGCAGCCTGGGACAGGGGAGCGGAGCTTTCTTT
J gene: TRBJ1-1
D gene: TRBD1
clone size: few
V gene: TRBV7-3